These 30 T cell receptor beta chains share one sample of origin, sequenced in a study of CD8 T cells in Susac syndrome. RNA in amounts of about 0.5 to 1 ug was reverse transcribed with random hexamers. TCRdb redid the calling of the immunoSEQ multiplex PCR reads with MiXCR, one entry per CDR3 protein. The repertoire holds approximately 260,000 distinct CDR3 sequences, with about 96% as singletons. Material: CD4+ T cells from PBMCs. Every receptor here comes from a human donor with Susac syndrome.

The chain is built from TRBV24-1 and TRBJ2-1; D not resolved. The CDR3 covers 15 residues. Germline lookup yields CDR1 KGHDR and CDR2 SFDVKD. V shed 1 base and J shed 8 bases, with 14 bases lying between them. The CDR3 here is CATSDLDRRADEQFF. CDR3 DNA sequence: TGTGCCACCAGTGATTTAGATCGGCGTGCTGATGAGCAGTTCTTC.

J is TRBJ2-1 and V is TRBV12-3 or TRBV12-4; 7 bases match TRBD2. Trimming cost V 2 bases and J 7 bases; bases outside gene matches: 8. The CDR3 sequence is 15 residues long. This chain's CDR3 is CASSLMAGVINEQFF. The CDR3 nucleotides are TGTGCCAGCAGTTTAATGGCGGGAGTAATTAATGAGCAGTTCTTC.

The CDR3 here is CASSTTPGTGSYEQYF. CDR3 coding DNA: TGTGCCAGCAGTACAACCCCGGGGACAGGGTCCTACGAGCAGTACTTC. The chain couples TRBV6-1 to TRBJ2-7, with TRBD1 matching 9 bases. With V trimmed by 5 bases and J by 1 base, 9 bases remained unmatched. Germline values: CDR1 MNHNS, CDR2 SASEGT. This CDR3 region has 16 residues.

The chain links TRBV27 to TRBJ1-2, with D possibly being TRBD1 (6 bases). The V end lost 8 bases, the J end lost 8 bases, and 18 bases lay between the germline ends. The CDR3 totals 13 residues. In germline, CDR1 is MNHEY, CDR2 SMNVEV (reference sequence). In nucleotides, the CDR3 is TGTGCCAGCCTCGGGGCAGGGGTGACCGGCTACACCTTC. Residues: CASLGAGVTGYTF.

This chain joins TRBV30 and TRBJ1-2; TRBD1 is a possible D gene (5 bases). Trimming shortened V by 2 bases and J by 2 bases, and 12 bases separated the two germline ends. Looked up from germline, CDR1 is GTSNPN and CDR2 is SVGIG (reference sequence). This CDR3 spans 14 amino acids. CDR3 nucleotides: TGTGCCTGGAGTATCCCCGACAGAAACTATGGCTACACCTTC. Its protein product is CAWSIPDRNYGYTF. The variable domain in full, completed from reference TRBV30 and TRBJ1-2, reads SQTIHQWPATLVQPVGSPLSLECTVEGTSNPNLYWYRQAAGRGLQLLFYSVGIGQISSEVPQNLSASRPQDRQFILSSKKLLLSDSGFYLCAWSIPDRNYGYTFGSGTRLTVV.

The count of this clonotype is one. The rearrangement joins TRBV28 to TRBJ2-7; D is possibly TRBD2 (6 bases). V was shortened by 5 bases and J by 3 bases, with 14 bases between the two germline ends. The germline CDR1 and CDR2 sequences are MDHEN and SYDVKM. This CDR3 comprises 14 residues. The chain's CDR3 is CASSATPGVYEQYF. In DNA form, the CDR3 reads TGTGCCAGCAGTGCTACTCCGGGAGTCTACGAGCAGTACTTC. Variable domain in full (rest from reference TRBV28 and TRBJ2-7): DVKVTQSSRYLVKRTGEKVFLECVQDMDHENMFWYRQDPGLGLRLIYFSYDVKMKEKGDIPEGYSVSREKKERFSLILESASTNQTSMYLCASSATPGVYEQYFGPGTRLTVT.

V usage is TRBV3-1 and J usage is TRBJ2-1; D is unresolved. This CDR3 contains 12 residues. The V and J ends lost 1 base and 12 bases respectively, with 10 bases between them. Germline lookup yields CDR1 LGHDT and CDR2 YNNKEL (reference sequence). In DNA, the CDR3 is TGTGCCAGCAGCCAAGGGCCTCAAGGGCAGTTCTTC. Protein product: CASSQGPQGQFF.

V is TRBV29-1 and J is TRBJ2-2; the match to TRBD1 covers 8 bases. The germline V gene encodes CDR1 SQVTM and CDR2 ANQGSEA. Losses at the gene ends were 4 bases for V and 3 bases for J; bases not matched to a gene: 1. There are 13 residues in the CDR3. CDR3 amino acids: CSVAGGYTGELFF. In DNA form, the CDR3 reads TGCAGCGTTGCAGGGGGCTACACCGGGGAGCTGTTTTTT.

This clonotype was found once. V gene TRBV6-6 combines with J gene TRBJ1-1; tentative D call: TRBD1 (5 bases). V dropped 2 bases and J dropped 0 bases, with 7 bases sitting between them. The CDR3 length is 14 residues. The germline V gene has CDR1 MNHNY and CDR2 SVGAGI (reference sequence). For the CDR3, the DNA is TGTGCCAGCAGTTACGGGGACCTGAACACTGAAGCTTTCTTT. Encoded protein: CASSYGDLNTEAFF.

This clonotype was recorded once. This sequence joins TRBV15 and TRBJ2-5, with D hard to call. Trimming took off 6 bases at V and 4 bases at J, with 12 bases between the two ends. Per the germline V gene, CDR1 is LNHNV and CDR2 is YYDKDF (reference sequence). This CDR3 has 13 residues. The CDR3 DNA is TGTGCCACCAGAGGTAGGACGGGAGAGACCCAGTACTTC. Translated: CATRGRTGETQYF. The whole variable domain, filled in from reference TRBV15 and TRBJ2-5, reads DAMVIQNPRYQVTQFGKPVTLSCSQTLNHNVMYWYQQKSSQAPKLLFHYYDKDFNNEADTPDNFQSRRPNTSFCFLDIRSPGLGDTAMYLCATRGRTGETQYFGPGTRLLVL.

This clonotype was counted once. This chain links TRBV19 with TRBJ2-1, with TRBD2 identical over 8 bases. Germline lookup yields CDR1 LNHDA and CDR2 SQIVND (reference sequence). The CDR3 contains 16 residues. Trimming cost V 6 bases and J 7 bases; bases outside gene matches: 14. CDR3: CASRLGAGPGGNEQFF. CDR3 in DNA: TGTGCCAGTAGGCTGGGGGCGGGGCCGGGGGGGAATGAGCAGTTCTTC.

The genes are TRBV29-1 and TRBJ1-1; D is ambiguous. The V gene's germline CDR1 is SQVTM and CDR2 ANQGSEA. Trimming left V 4 bases short and J 7 bases short, with 10 bases between. The CDR3 spans 11 residues. CDR3 sequence (DNA): TGCAGCGTTGTAGGCCAGCATGAAGCTTTCTTT. Amino acids: CSVVGQHEAFF. The entire variable domain, with the rest obtained from reference TRBV29-1 and TRBJ1-1, is as follows: SAVISQKPSRDICQRGTSLTIQCQVDSQVTMMFWYRQQPGQSLTLIATANQGSEATYESGFVIDKFPISRPNLTFSTLTVSNMSPEDSSIYLCSVVGQHEAFFGQGTRLTVV.

The rearrangement links TRBV28 to TRBJ2-6; TRBD1 is a possible D gene (7 bases). This CDR3 has 20 residues. V was cut by 3 bases and J by 0 bases, with 21 bases left in between. CDR1 and CDR2 from the germline V gene are MDHEN and SYDVKM. The CDR3 coding sequence is TGTGCCAGCAGTTTTAGAGTGTGGAGGGACAGCGCCTCTGGGGCCAACGTCCTGACTTTC. It yields the protein CASSFRVWRDSASGANVLTF.

The chain uses TRBV14 and TRBJ1-2; no reliable D call. V shed 2 bases and J shed 12 bases, with 16 bases lying between them. Germline assignment: CDR1 SGHDN and CDR2 FVKESK. The CDR3 is made up of 13 amino acids. The CDR3 coding sequence is TGTGCCAGCAGCCAACCTCCTGAATTTAGACACACCTTC. The encoded protein is CASSQPPEFRHTF.

The genes are TRBV24-1 and TRBJ2-5; D might be TRBD2 (5 bases). The CDR3 is 12 residues long. The V and J ends lost 4 bases and 4 bases respectively, with 6 bases between them. Germline V CDR1 and CDR2: KGHDR, SFDVKD. The CDR3 protein is CATSEAGETQYF. The CDR3, as DNA: TGTGCCACCAGTGAGGCGGGAGAGACCCAGTACTTC.

The V call is TRBV5-1, the J call TRBJ1-1, with D perhaps TRBD1 (5 bases). Trimming pared 6 bases from V and 0 bases from J, leaving 15 bases between. CDR3 length equals 15 residues. Germline V gene sequence: CDR1 SGHRS, CDR2 YFSETQ. The CDR3 is CASTTEPILNTEAFF. CDR3 nucleotide sequence: TGCGCCAGCACGACAGAGCCGATATTGAACACTGAAGCTTTCTTT.

The V call is TRBV20-1, the J call TRBJ2-5, with 13 nucleotides matching TRBD2. CDR1 and CDR2 from the germline V gene are DFQATT and SNEGSKA (reference sequence). CDR3 length equals 20 residues. J gave up 4 bases and V 4 bases, and 21 bases lay outside the gene matches. The CDR3 protein is CSAKTFGLAGVVSTLETQYF. CDR3 nucleotides: TGCAGTGCTAAGACCTTCGGACTAGCGGGAGTAGTGAGTACATTAGAGACCCAGTACTTC.

V and J are TRBV7-9 and TRBJ2-1, with D tentatively TRBD2 (6 bases). Germline V CDR1 and CDR2: SEHNR, FQNEAQ (reference sequence). This CDR3 is built from 15 residues. Between the trimmed V and J ends, which lost 0 bases and 4 bases, there was a span of 10 bases. CDR3 sequence: CASSLAGSIYNEQFF. CDR3 nucleotides: TGTGCCAGCAGCTTAGCCGGGAGCATTTACAATGAGCAGTTCTTC.

The gene calls are TRBV9 and TRBJ2-1; 7 bases fit TRBD2. After removal of 4 bases from V and 2 bases from J, the junction contained 6 bases not matched to a gene. The CDR3 extends over 15 amino acids. Germline CDR1 SGDLS, CDR2 YYNGEE. This CDR3 reads CASSTQRGTYNEQFF. The CDR3 DNA follows: TGTGCCAGCAGCACCCAGCGGGGTACCTACAATGAGCAGTTCTTC.

The J gene is TRBJ2-7, the V gene TRBV18, with TRBD2 matching over 9 bases. In germline, CDR1 is KGHSH, CDR2 LQKENI. The CDR3 consists of 15 residues. Germline trimming cut 1 base from V and 7 bases from J; bases unmatched to any gene: 8. The DNA for the CDR3 is TGTGCCAGCTCACCACAGGCTAGCGGGGTGAGGGAGCAGTACTTC. Its translation: CASSPQASGVREQYF.

CDR3: CASSPQAGGNQPQHF. The CDR3 DNA follows: TGTGCCAGCAGCCCCCAGGCGGGGGGCAATCAGCCCCAGCATTTT. The chain joins TRBV7-3 to TRBJ1-5; the D gene is possibly TRBD1 (5 bases). This CDR3 is 15 amino acids long. CDR1 and CDR2 from the germline V gene are SGHTA and FQGTGA. V dropped 5 bases and J dropped 2 bases, with 13 bases sitting between them.

The rearrangement uses TRBV2 and TRBJ1-3, with unresolved D. This CDR3 region has 12 residues. The germline V gene has CDR1 SNHLY and CDR2 FYNNEI. Trimming took 5 bases from V and 3 from J, leaving 5 bases between them. As DNA, the CDR3 is TGTGCCAGCAGTACCGATGGAAACACCATATATTTT. It codes for CASSTDGNTIYF.

This clonotype was seen only once. This rearrangement joins TRBV20-1 to TRBJ2-2, with D possibly TRBD1 on 6 matching bases. Germline V gene lookup returns CDR1 DFQATT and CDR2 SNEGSKA (reference sequence). V was cut by 1 base and J by 4 bases, with 16 bases left in between. CDR3 length: 16 amino acids. The CDR3 region has the DNA TGCAGTGCTAGAGGTCGTGGCAGGGGAAGCACCGGGGAGCTGTTTTTT. Translated, it gives CSARGRGRGSTGELFF.

The gene calls are TRBV4-1 and TRBJ2-1; 8 bases align to TRBD2. The J segment lost 10 bases and the V segment lost 1 base, leaving 9 bases of the junction unmatched. The CDR3 contains 15 residues. The V gene's germline CDR1 is MGHRA and CDR2 YSYEKL. DNA for the CDR3: TGCGCCAGCAGCCAAGGAGCGCGGGAGGTATTCGAGCAGTTCTTC. Its protein product is CASSQGAREVFEQFF.

V and J are TRBV28 and TRBJ2-7; 8 bases are shared with TRBD1. Germline V gene sequence: CDR1 MDHEN, CDR2 SYDVKM. The CDR3 has 13 residues. DNA of the CDR3: TGTTCGGGAGCGACAGGGGCGGGGAGCGAGCAGTACTTC. It encodes CSGATGAGSEQYF. Full variable domain (rest looked up from reference TRBV28 and TRBJ2-7): DVKVTQSSRYLVKRTGEKVFLECVQDMDHENMFWYRQDPGLGLRLIYFSYDVKMKEKGDIPEGYSVSREKKERFSLILESASTNQTSMYLCSGATGAGSEQYFGPGTRLTVT.

The genes are TRBV5-1 and TRBJ1-2, with 7 bases fitting TRBD1. This CDR3 comprises 14 residues. Germline V gene data show CDR1 as SGHRS and CDR2 as YFSETQ. The V gene end was trimmed by 3 bases and the J gene end by 1 base; junction bases not matched to a gene: 3. DNA of the CDR3: TGCGCCAGCAGCTCTCAGGGGGATAACTATGGCTACACCTTC. As protein: CASSSQGDNYGYTF.

The chain links TRBV24-1 to TRBJ2-2; D unclear. Germline-derived CDR1 and CDR2 are KGHDR and SFDVKD. This CDR3 spans 14 amino acids. With 7 bases removed from V and 0 bases from J, the gap between germline ends came to 8 bases. The DNA for the CDR3 is TGTGCCACCAGCCAGGCGACGAACACCGGGGAGCTGTTTTTT. Translating it yields CATSQATNTGELFF.

In the case of this clonotype: One end of the junction does not line up with germline, which may come from a read error. J is TRBJ2-3 and V is TRBV7-7; TRBD2 matches at 9 bases. This CDR3 has 16 amino acids. CDR1 and CDR2 (germline): SSHAT, FNYEAQ (reference sequence). The CDR3 sequence is CASSLGTSGSTDTQYF. The CDR3 region has the DNA TGTGCTAGCAGCTTAGGAACTAGCGGGAGCACAGATACGCAGTATTTT.

The chain recombines TRBV20-1 with TRBJ1-2, with TRBD1 identical over 9 bases. The length of the CDR3 is 15 residues. V lost 0 bases, J lost 4 bases, and 6 bases stayed unmatched. Germline lookup yields CDR1 DFQATT and CDR2 SNEGSKA (reference sequence). The CDR3 reads CSARDRTGVGYGYTF. Written as DNA, the CDR3 is TGCAGTGCTAGAGACCGGACAGGGGTAGGCTATGGCTACACCTTC.

CDR3 region: CSAPRGLAGDGSTGELFF. In DNA, the CDR3 is TGCAGTGCTCCCCGAGGACTAGCGGGAGACGGTAGCACCGGGGAGCTGTTTTTT. V and J are TRBV20-1 and TRBJ2-2, with TRBD2 matching over 13 bases. CDR1 and CDR2 (germline): DFQATT, SNEGSKA (reference sequence). This CDR3 has 18 residues. V was pared by 5 bases and J by 4 bases, with 13 bases of the junction left unmatched.